These 8 T cell receptor beta chains were sequenced from one sample in a study of T cell repertoires in cytomegalovirus infection. MiXCR, run by TCRdb on the reads, gives a single entry per CDR3 protein. The table lists 650,000 to 850,000 distinct CDR3 sequences, roughly 29% of them singletons. For these TCRs, the target antigens are not known. The sequencing used cultured CD8+ T cells from PBMCs, collected from culture after CMV antigen stimulation. The source is a human donor in good health (CMV status not recorded). Some clones in this sample may be carry-over from other donors' samples.

The rearrangement joins TRBV7-2 to TRBJ1-1, with D possibly being TRBD1 (5 bases). Germline values: CDR1 SGHTA, CDR2 FQGNSA. Trimming left V 1 base short and J 0 bases short, with 12 bases between. The CDR3 is 16 amino acids. The CDR3 nucleotides are TGTGCCAGCAGCTTAGAAGGGGTCCCCATGAACACTGAAGCTTTCTTT. Translated, it gives CASSLEGVPMNTEAFF. Combining the CDR3 with reference TRBV7-2 and TRBJ1-1 gives the whole variable domain GAGVSQSPSNKVTEKGKDVELRCDPISGHTALYWYRQSLGQGLEFLIYFQGNSAPDKSGLPSDRFSAERTGGSVSTLTIQRTQQEDSAVYLCASSLEGVPMNTEAFFGQGTRLTVV.

This clonotype has at least ten counts. The rearrangement links TRBV28 to TRBJ2-3; 9 bases align to TRBD1. The CDR3 spans 15 residues. In germline, CDR1 is MDHEN, CDR2 SYDVKM. Trimming took 3 bases from V and 0 from J; bases not matched to a gene: 1. The CDR3 DNA reads TGTGCCAGCAGTTTCGACAGGGGGAGCACAGATACGCAGTATTTT. Protein: CASSFDRGSTDTQYF.

The chain joins TRBV6-2 or TRBV6-3 to TRBJ2-5, with TRBD1 identical over 8 bases. Losses at the gene ends were 4 bases for V and 1 base for J; bases not matched to a gene: 8. The CDR3 consists of 16 residues. The V gene's germline CDR1 is MNHEY and CDR2 SVGEGT. CDR3 nucleotide sequence: TGTGCCAGCAGTTGGCTTGACAGGGGTCCCCAAGAGACCCAGTACTTC. This translates into CASSWLDRGPQETQYF.

This clonotype was picked up many times. The V gene is TRBV7-9, the J gene TRBJ2-7; 7 bases agree with TRBD1. V gave up 5 bases and J gave up 4 bases; unmatched junction bases: 17. Looked up from germline, CDR1 is SEHNR and CDR2 is FQNEAQ (reference sequence). The CDR3 totals 17 residues. This CDR3 is CASSQIPPGQTLYEQYF. CDR3 coding DNA: TGTGCCAGCAGCCAGATACCACCGGGACAGACCCTATACGAGCAGTACTTC. Filled out from reference TRBV7-9 and TRBJ2-7, the complete variable domain reads DTGVSQNPRHKITKRGQNVTFRCDPISEHNRLYWYRQTLGQGPEFLTYFQNEAQLEKSRLLSDRFSAERPKGSFSTLEIQRTEQGDSAMYLCASSQIPPGQTLYEQYFGPGTRLTVT.

J is TRBJ1-1 and V is TRBV14, with TRBD1 matching 7 bases. The CDR3 has 16 amino acids. V was clipped by 0 bases and J by 4 bases; unmatched bases: 8. Germline CDR1 SGHDN, CDR2 FVKESK. DNA for the CDR3: TGTGCCAGCAGCCAAGATCGTACAGGGGAAGGCACTGAAGCTTTCTTT. Amino acid sequence: CASSQDRTGEGTEAFF.

The chain is built from TRBV7-2 and TRBJ1-3; TRBD1 aligns across 7 bases. The CDR3 has 17 residues. V trimming: 1 base; J trimming: 0 bases; junction bases outside the gene matches: 6. CDR1 and CDR2 (germline): SGHTA, FQGNSA. CDR3 nucleotide sequence: TGTGCCAGCAGCTTAGGGGACAGCCGCTACTCTGGAAACACCATATATTTT. Translated: CASSLGDSRYSGNTIYF.

V and J are TRBV28 and TRBJ2-7; D is perhaps TRBD1 or TRBD2 (5 bases each). With 5 bases removed from V and 3 bases from J, the gap between germline ends came to 11 bases. Germline CDR1 reads MDHEN; CDR2 reads SYDVKM. This CDR3 spans 13 amino acids. This CDR3 is CASSEGRIYEQYV. The DNA of the CDR3 is TGTGCCAGCAGTGAGGGACGGATCTACGAGCAGTACGTC.

This chain connects TRBV12-3 or TRBV12-4 to TRBJ2-5; no clear D. Trimming took off 6 bases at V and 9 bases at J, with 11 bases between the two ends. This CDR3 is 11 amino acids long. CDR3 in amino acids: CASSNGEPQYF. CDR3 DNA sequence: TGTGCCAGCAGCAACGGAGAACCCCAGTACTTC.